The sequence of this TCR beta chain was determined in a study of graft-versus-host responses after intestinal transplantation (dated by TCRdb to 2020 to 2022). Concerning the study at large: The transplants that recipients received were multivisceral, liver-intestinal, or isolated intestinal. Instead of going to the commercial service, samples from three later patients were sequenced in-house on an Illumina MiSeq and processed with MiXCR. Donor T cell macrochimerism was defined as a peak of at least 4% donor T cells among recipient peripheral blood mononuclear cells. Every recipient was given anti-thymocyte globulin induction, then maintenance tacrolimus and steroids for roughly 3 years. Alloreactive clones were identified by sequencing pre-transplant mixed lymphocyte reaction products and comparing these products with unstimulated pre-transplant donor and recipient T cells. After intestinal transplantation, graft-versus-host and host-versus-graft alloreactive T cell clones were followed in the graft, circulation and bone marrow using bulk TCR-beta CDR3 sequencing. The cohort enrolled about two dozen intestinal transplant recipients, one of whom was a retransplant, and 3 patients without pretransplant specimens were excluded. Findings and caveats that apply to the study as a whole: Early after transplant, declines in HvG clones were associated with peak levels of circulating GvH clones. High GvH to HvG T cell clonal ratios were observed in the allografts of patients with donor T cell macrochimerism. GvH clones were detected in recipient bone marrow, and some appeared earlier in ileal mucosa or blood, consistent with an intestinal mucosal origin. The relatively low number and heterogeneity of intestinal transplant patients limited the conclusions.

This clone was found once. Its recognized antigen is unknown. Base qualities are missing; no much larger clone stands one base away. Dithiothreitol, EDTA incubations and collagenase D digestion were used to isolate intraepithelial and lamina propria lymphocytes from graft specimens. Bulk TCR-beta sequencing was performed on serial intestinal graft biopsy specimens collected as late as 600 days after transplant. V is shortened by 4 bases, J by 4 bases, and the region joining them spans 8 bases. CDR1 ENHRY and CDR2 SYGVKD were looked up in the germline V gene. The CDR3 sequence holds 13 residues, the cysteine and phenylalanine included. Only CDR3 DNA is held: 39 bases, read in frame from base 1. Receptor amplification or capture employed the immunoSEQ multiplex PCR assay. For most patients, high-throughput TCR-beta CDR3 sequencing of genomic DNA was performed by Adaptive Biotechnologies. In the original analysis: Adaptive's ImmunoSEQ software supplied the TCR sequencing data for under 20 patients, while MiXCR and VDJtools were used to process a few other patients. CDR3 nucleotide sequences shared by donor and recipient were removed because the origin of these sequences could not be assigned. Alloreactive clones required at least 2-fold expansion over unstimulated cells and minimum CFSE-low frequency of 0.002% (template counts) or 0.001% (read counts). Mappable clones were those detected in sequenced pre-transplant spleen, lymph node, or MLR CFSE-low populations of the donor or recipient. Cumulative frequency of alloreactive clones was calculated as a percentage of all sequences weighted by copy number. TCRdb's version of the immuneACCESS table is confined to in-frame rearrangements and falls short of the full clone set. An unresolved V gene accounts for under half of the shortfall where checked; the remainder is of unknown origin. The DNA was the basis for D and trimming; V, J and clone size are from that table. Within this sample are tens of thousands of clones, with roughly 89% of them counted one time only. Approximately 1.6% of the sample is in the top ten clones.

The sequence was collected from a human patient who received an intestinal transplant, so some T cells may come from the graft donor. The input for sequencing was ileum tissue, taken approximately 370 days after transplant. This chain is built from TRBV10-3 and TRBJ2-1; the D call could be TRBD1 or TRBD2, with each sharing 5 bases. The CDR3 protein: CAISGDGYNEQFF. The nucleotide sequence is given as TGTGCCATCAGTGGGGACGGATACAATGAGCAGTTCTTC.